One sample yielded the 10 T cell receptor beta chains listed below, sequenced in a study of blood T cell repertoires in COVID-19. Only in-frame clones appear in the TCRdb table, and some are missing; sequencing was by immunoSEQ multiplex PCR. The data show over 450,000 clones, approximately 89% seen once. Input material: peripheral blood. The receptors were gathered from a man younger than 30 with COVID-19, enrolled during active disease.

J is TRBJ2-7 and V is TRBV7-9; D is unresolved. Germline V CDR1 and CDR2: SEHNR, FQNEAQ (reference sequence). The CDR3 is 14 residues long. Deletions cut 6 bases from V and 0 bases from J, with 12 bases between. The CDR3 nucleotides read TGTGCCAGCAGTCCAAGTCTTAGCTCCTACGAGCAGTACTTC. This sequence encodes CASSPSLSSYEQYF.

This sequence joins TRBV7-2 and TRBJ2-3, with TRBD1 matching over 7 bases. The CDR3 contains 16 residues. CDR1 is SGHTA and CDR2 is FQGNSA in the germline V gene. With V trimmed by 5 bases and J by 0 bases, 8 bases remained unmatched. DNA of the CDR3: TGTGCCAGCAGCCCGGACAGGTTCTTTAGCACAGATACGCAGTATTTT. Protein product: CASSPDRFFSTDTQYF.

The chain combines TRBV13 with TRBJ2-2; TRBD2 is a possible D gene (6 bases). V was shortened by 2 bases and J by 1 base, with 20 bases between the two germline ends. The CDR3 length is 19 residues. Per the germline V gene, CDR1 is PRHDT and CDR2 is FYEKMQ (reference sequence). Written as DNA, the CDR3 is TGTGCCAGCAGCTTAATGCGGGACTTCCCCCTGGAGAACACCGGGGAGCTGTTTTTT. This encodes CASSLMRDFPLENTGELFF.

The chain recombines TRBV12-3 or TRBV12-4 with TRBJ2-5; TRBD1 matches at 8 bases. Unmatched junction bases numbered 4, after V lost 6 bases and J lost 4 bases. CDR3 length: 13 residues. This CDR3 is CASSPGQGETQYF. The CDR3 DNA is TGTGCCAGCAGCCCCGGACAGGGAGAGACCCAGTACTTC.

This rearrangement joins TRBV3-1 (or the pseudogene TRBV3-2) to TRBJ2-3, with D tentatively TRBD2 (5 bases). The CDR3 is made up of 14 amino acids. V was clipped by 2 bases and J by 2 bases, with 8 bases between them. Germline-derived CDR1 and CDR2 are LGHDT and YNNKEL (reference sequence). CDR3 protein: CASSQRGLTDTQYF. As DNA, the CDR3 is TGTGCCAGCAGCCAAAGAGGGCTCACAGATACGCAGTATTTT.

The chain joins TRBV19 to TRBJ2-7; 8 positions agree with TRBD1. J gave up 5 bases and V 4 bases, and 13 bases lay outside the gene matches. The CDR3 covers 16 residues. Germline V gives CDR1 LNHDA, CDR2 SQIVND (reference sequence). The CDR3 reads CASSTSWQGARNEQYF. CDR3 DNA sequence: TGTGCCAGTAGTACCTCCTGGCAGGGGGCGCGAAACGAGCAGTACTTC.

The CDR3 nucleotides read TGTGCCAGCAGCGTTACACAGGATCAAGAGACCCAGTACTTC. Translating it yields CASSVTQDQETQYF. The V and J genes are TRBV9 and TRBJ2-5, with D maybe TRBD1 (5 bases). This CDR3 is built from 14 residues. Trimming removed 2 bases at V and 2 bases at J, with 10 bases between. Germline-derived CDR1 and CDR2 are SGDLS and YYNGEE.

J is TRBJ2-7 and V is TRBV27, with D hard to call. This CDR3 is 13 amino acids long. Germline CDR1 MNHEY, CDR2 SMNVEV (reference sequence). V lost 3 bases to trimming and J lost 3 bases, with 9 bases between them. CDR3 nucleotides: TGTGCCAGCAGTTTGGCGGCCAACTACGAGCAGTACTTC. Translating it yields CASSLAANYEQYF.

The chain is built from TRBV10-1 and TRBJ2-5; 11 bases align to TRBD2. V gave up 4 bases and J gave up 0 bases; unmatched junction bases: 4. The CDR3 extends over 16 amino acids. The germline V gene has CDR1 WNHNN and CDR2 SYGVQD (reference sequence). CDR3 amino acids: CASSAGLAANQETQYF. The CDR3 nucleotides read TGCGCCAGCAGTGCGGGACTAGCGGCAAACCAAGAGACCCAGTACTTC.

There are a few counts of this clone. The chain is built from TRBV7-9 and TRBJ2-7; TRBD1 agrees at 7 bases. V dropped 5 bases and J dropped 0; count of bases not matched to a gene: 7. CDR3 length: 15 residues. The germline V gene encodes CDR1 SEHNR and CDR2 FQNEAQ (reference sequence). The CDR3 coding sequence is TGTGCCAGCAGCCGGACGGGACAGAGCTCCTACGAGCAGTACTTC. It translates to CASSRTGQSSYEQYF.